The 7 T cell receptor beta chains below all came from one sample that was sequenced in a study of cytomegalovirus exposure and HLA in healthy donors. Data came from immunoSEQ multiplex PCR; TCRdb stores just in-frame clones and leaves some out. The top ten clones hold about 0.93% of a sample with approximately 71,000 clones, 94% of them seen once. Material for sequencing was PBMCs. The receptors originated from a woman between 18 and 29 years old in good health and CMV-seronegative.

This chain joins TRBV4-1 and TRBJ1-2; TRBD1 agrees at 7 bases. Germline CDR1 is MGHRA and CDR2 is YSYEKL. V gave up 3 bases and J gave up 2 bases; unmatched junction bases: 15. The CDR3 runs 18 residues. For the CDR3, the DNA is TGCGCCAGCAGCCAGGGGATAGGGGGCCTCTCCGGGAACTATGGCTACACCTTC. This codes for CASSQGIGGLSGNYGYTF.

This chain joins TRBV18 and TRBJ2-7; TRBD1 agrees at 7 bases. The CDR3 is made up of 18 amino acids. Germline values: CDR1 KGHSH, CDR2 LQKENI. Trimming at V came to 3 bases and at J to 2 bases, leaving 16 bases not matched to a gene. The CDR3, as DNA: TGTGCCAGCTCACCCCTCCCCCCGGCGACAGGGTTACCCTACGAGCAGTACTTC. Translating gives CASSPLPPATGLPYEQYF.

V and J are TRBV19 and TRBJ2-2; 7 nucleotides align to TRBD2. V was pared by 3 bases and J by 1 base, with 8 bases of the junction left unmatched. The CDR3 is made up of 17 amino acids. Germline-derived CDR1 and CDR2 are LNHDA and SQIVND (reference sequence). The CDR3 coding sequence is TGTGCCAGTAGTATCCCCGGGGTAGCGGGGAACACCGGGGAGCTGTTTTTT. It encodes CASSIPGVAGNTGELFF.

This CDR3 reads CASSYGGTSEYEQYF. The CDR3 bases are TGTGCCAGCAGTTACGGGGGGACTAGTGAGTACGAGCAGTACTTC. This chain links TRBV6-5 with TRBJ2-7; 8 bases align to TRBD2. CDR1 and CDR2 (germline): MNHEY, SVGAGI. The CDR3 is made up of 15 amino acids. The V and J ends lost 2 bases and 4 bases, in that order; junction bases with no gene match: 7.

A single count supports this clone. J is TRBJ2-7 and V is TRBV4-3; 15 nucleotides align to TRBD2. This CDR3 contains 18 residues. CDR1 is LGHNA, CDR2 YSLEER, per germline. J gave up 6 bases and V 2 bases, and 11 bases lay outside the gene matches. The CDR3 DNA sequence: TGCGCCAGCAGCCAACCCTGGACTAGCGGGGGGGCCATTGGCGAGCAGTACTTC. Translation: CASSQPWTSGGAIGEQYF.

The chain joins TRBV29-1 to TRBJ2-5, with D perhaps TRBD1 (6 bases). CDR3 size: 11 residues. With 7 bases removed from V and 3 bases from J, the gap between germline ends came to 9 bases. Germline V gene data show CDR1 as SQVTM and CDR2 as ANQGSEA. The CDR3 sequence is CSAWTEETQYF. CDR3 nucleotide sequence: TGCAGCGCTTGGACAGAAGAGACCCAGTACTTC.

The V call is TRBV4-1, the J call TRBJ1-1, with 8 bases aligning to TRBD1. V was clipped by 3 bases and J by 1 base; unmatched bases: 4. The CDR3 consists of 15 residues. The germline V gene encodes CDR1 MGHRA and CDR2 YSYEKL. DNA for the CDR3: TGCGCCAGCAGCCAGCCGGGACAGGCGAACACTGAAGCTTTCTTT. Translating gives CASSQPGQANTEAFF.